These 16 T cell receptor beta chains originate from one sample sequenced in a study of blood T cell repertoires in COVID-19. The data were produced by immunoSEQ multiplex PCR, yet TCRdb's version contains in-frame clones alone and is incomplete. The sample carries approximately 270,000 clones, around 89% recorded once. Source material: peripheral blood. Every receptor here comes from a man younger than 45 with acute or convalescent COVID-19.

V and J are TRBV7-9 and TRBJ1-2; 11 nucleotides line up with TRBD1. The length of the CDR3 is 13 residues. After removal of 10 bases from V and 6 bases from J, the junction contained 7 bases not matched to a gene. CDR1 SEHNR and CDR2 FQNEAQ come from the germline V gene (reference sequence). The CDR3 reads CAIGRDRGDGYTF. For the CDR3, the DNA is TGTGCCATCGGGAGGGACAGGGGGGATGGCTACACCTTC.

The chain couples TRBV9 to TRBJ2-2, with 7 bases aligning to TRBD2. Germline trimming cut 0 bases from V and 0 bases from J; bases unmatched to any gene: 2. Germline assignment: CDR1 SGDLS and CDR2 YYNGEE. The CDR3 extends over 16 amino acids. The CDR3 protein is CASSVAGLANTGELFF. CDR3 nucleotides: TGTGCCAGCAGCGTAGCTGGACTAGCGAACACCGGGGAGCTGTTTTTT.

The chain combines TRBV5-1 with TRBJ1-3; 7 bases match TRBD1. This CDR3 has 17 residues. The V gene's germline CDR1 is SGHRS and CDR2 YFSETQ. After removal of 4 bases from V and 0 bases from J, the junction contained 10 bases not matched to a gene. The CDR3 spells CASSPGGRLSSGNTIYF. The CDR3 bases are TGCGCCAGCAGCCCAGGGGGACGGCTCAGCTCTGGAAACACCATATATTTT.

This clone has a single count. This chain joins TRBV30 and TRBJ1-2, with D possibly being TRBD1 (6 bases). This CDR3 region has 13 residues. The V gene's germline CDR1 is GTSNPN and CDR2 SVGIG (reference sequence). V was cut by 4 bases and J by 8 bases, with 17 bases left in between. For the CDR3, the DNA is TGTGCCTGGATCAGCCCGGGACACAGGGGCTACACCTTC. Protein product: CAWISPGHRGYTF.

This clone was counted a single time. The chain carries TRBV6-5 and TRBJ1-1; D uncertain. With 6 bases removed from V and 0 bases from J, the gap between germline ends came to 8 bases. From germline, CDR1 is MNHEY and CDR2 SVGAGI. This CDR3 spans 13 amino acids. The CDR3 coding sequence is TGTGCCAGCAGCCCCCATTTGAACACTGAAGCTTTCTTT. It codes for CASSPHLNTEAFF.

This clone was observed a single time. V gene TRBV15 combines with J gene TRBJ1-3; TRBD1 matches at 8 bases. The J segment lost 0 bases and the V segment lost 0 bases, leaving 7 bases of the junction unmatched. The CDR3 spans 18 residues. CDR1 is LNHNV and CDR2 is YYDKDF in the germline V gene (reference sequence). CDR3 sequence reads: CATSREITGGSSGNTIYF. DNA for the CDR3: TGTGCCACCAGCAGAGAAATCACAGGGGGGAGCTCTGGAAACACCATATATTTT.

The chain employs TRBV4-1 and TRBJ2-2, with a weak D call TRBD1 (5 bases). This CDR3 contains 15 residues. V was clipped by 2 bases and J by 1 base, with 8 bases between them. Germline V gene lookup returns CDR1 MGHRA and CDR2 YSYEKL. As DNA, the CDR3 is TGCGCCAGCAGCCAATGGACACAGAACACCGGGGAGCTGTTTTTT. This codes for CASSQWTQNTGELFF.

To note about this clone: Other DNA sequences from this sample encode an identical CDR3 as well. V usage is TRBV30 and J usage is TRBJ1-2; a weak D match, TRBD1 (5 bases). This CDR3 comprises 12 residues. Germline-derived CDR1 and CDR2 are GTSNPN and SVGIG (reference sequence). V lost 3 bases to trimming and J lost 4 bases, with 9 bases between them. The CDR3: CAWSTGGYGYTF. CDR3 bases: TGTGCCTGGAGCACCGGGGGCTATGGCTACACCTTC.

The rearrangement uses TRBV18 and TRBJ1-4; unclear D gene. The ends were cut back, 3 bases at V and 3 bases at J, with 14 bases in the middle. The CDR3 extends over 16 amino acids. Germline V CDR1 and CDR2: KGHSH, LQKENI. In DNA, the CDR3 is TGTGCCAGCTCACCTACGAACAGCTACTCTAATGAAAAACTGTTTTTT. Translated: CASSPTNSYSNEKLFF.

The chain carries TRBV28 and TRBJ2-7; tentative D call: TRBD2 (6 bases). V was cut by 3 bases and J by 2 bases, with 8 bases left in between. Germline assignment: CDR1 MDHEN and CDR2 SYDVKM. This CDR3 spans 13 amino acids. The CDR3 here is CASSFPGAYEQYF. CDR3 nucleotide sequence: TGTGCCAGCAGTTTTCCGGGGGCCTACGAGCAGTACTTC.

The V call is TRBV7-9, the J call TRBJ2-3; possibly TRBD1 for D (7 bases). CDR3 length: 12 residues. Germline values: CDR1 SEHNR, CDR2 FQNEAQ (reference sequence). V was trimmed by 3 bases and J by 12 bases, leaving 13 bases between them. The CDR3 DNA sequence: TGTGCCAGCAGCTTGACAGGGAGGCTCCAGTATTTT. Translating it yields CASSLTGRLQYF.

This rearrangement joins TRBV10-2 to TRBJ2-2; 8 positions agree with TRBD2. Unmatched junction bases numbered 10, after V lost 6 bases and J lost 4 bases. Germline V gives CDR1 WSHSY, CDR2 SAAADI. CDR3 length: 16 amino acids. The CDR3, as DNA: TGCGCCAGCAGGGGTGCGGGGGGCGGGAGCACCGGGGAGCTGTTTTTT. Protein sequence: CASRGAGGGSTGELFF.

The genes are TRBV3-1 (or the pseudogene TRBV3-2) and TRBJ2-1; the D is unclear. From germline, CDR1 is LGHDT and CDR2 YNNKEL (reference sequence). This CDR3 region has 14 residues. The V and J ends lost 2 bases and 8 bases respectively, with 13 bases between them. The CDR3 loop reads CASSQSRGVHEQFF. The CDR3 DNA follows: TGTGCCAGCAGCCAATCCCGCGGTGTGCATGAGCAGTTCTTC.

The genes are TRBV11-2 and TRBJ1-6; no clear D gene. CDR1 SGHAT and CDR2 FQNNGV come from the germline V gene. The CDR3 length is 14 residues. V was clipped by 0 bases and J by 7 bases, with 7 bases between them. CDR3 sequence reads: CASSLDSWNSPLHF. The DNA of the CDR3 is TGTGCCAGCAGCTTAGACAGTTGGAATTCACCCCTCCACTTT. The full variable domain, completed using reference TRBV11-2 and TRBJ1-6, is EAGVAQSPRYKIIEKRQSVAFWCNPISGHATLYWYQQILGQGPKLLIQFQNNGVVDDSQLPKDRFSAERLKGVDSTLKIQPAKLEDSAVYLCASSLDSWNSPLHFGNGTRLTVT.

This chain links TRBV6-4 with TRBJ1-5, with 7 positions matching TRBD1. CDR1 is MRHNA and CDR2 is SNTAGT in the germline V gene. Unmatched junction bases numbered 6, after V lost 4 bases and J lost 0 bases. The CDR3 consists of 16 residues. The CDR3 DNA reads as TGTGCCAGCAGTGGACAGGGAAATTATAGCAATCAGCCCCAGCATTTT. This encodes CASSGQGNYSNQPQHF.

The chain recombines TRBV3-1 (or the pseudogene TRBV3-2) with TRBJ2-3; TRBD2 matches at 9 bases. The germline CDR1 and CDR2 sequences are LGHDT and YNNKEL (reference sequence). This CDR3 has 17 amino acids. V gave up 5 bases and J gave up 4 bases; unmatched junction bases: 13. CDR3 loop: CASSETYPTSGPDTQYF. CDR3 in DNA: TGTGCCAGCAGCGAAACGTACCCGACTAGCGGCCCAGATACGCAGTATTTT.